This paragraph reports one T cell receptor beta chain. Its antigen is still unknown. This sample was included in a study of shared clonotypes between healthy human individuals. Study-wide points: Incomplete sequencing of sorted subsets was indicated by rarefaction despite large depth. Clonotypes which were not shared had lower generation probabilities than clonotypes that all four donors shared.

Assay: immunoSEQ multiplex PCR; the TCRdb copy retains only in-frame clones and omits some. The sample has 2 million to 2.5 million clones; approximately 93% are singletons. The CDR3 runs to 13 residues. The germline gives CDR1 SGHDT, CDR2 YYEEEE. Trimming took 1 base from V and 5 from J, leaving 7 bases between them. The TCR originated in a man younger than 35 in good health. Some clones in this sample may be carry-over from other donors' samples. The chain is built from TRBV5-6 and TRBJ2-1; D is unresolved. The sequencing sample was made of naive CD4+ T cells from PBMCs. Noted subset: CD45RA+ positively selected. CDR3 sequence reads: CASSLWYHNEQFF. CDR3 nucleotide sequence: TGTGCCAGCAGCTTGTGGTACCACAATGAGCAGTTCTTC.